This TCR beta chain was sequenced during a study of tumor and adjacent non-tumor tissue in lung cancer. Study summary: Stage I to III disease affected about ten men and a handful of women aged about 31 to 85.

No cell sorting was done before RNA was extracted from the tissue. The length of the CDR3 is 15 residues. Trimming removed 4 bases at V and 0 bases at J, with 11 bases between. A modified ARM-PCR protocol with three rounds of nested PCR amplified TCRbeta. TCRdb called the multiplex PCR reads again in MiXCR, with one record for every CDR3 protein. The sample contains 81,000 or so distinct CDR3 sequences, around 80% of which appear only once. Notes on the study in general: Compared with tumor, normal lung showed significantly lower TCR diversity. Top 100 clones took a larger repertoire share in normal lung.

This clonotype came up many times. Its antigen remains unidentified. The sequenced sample consisted of lung tumor tissue. This chain connects TRBV12-3 or TRBV12-4 to TRBJ2-3, with D possibly TRBD2 on 5 matching bases. The sequence derives from a woman aged 45-59 years with non-small cell lung cancer. As DNA, the CDR3 is TGTGCCAGCAGTTCCGGACTGCTGAGCACAGATACGCAGTATTTT. This translates into CASSSGLLSTDTQYF.